This T cell receptor beta chain is drawn from a study of CD8 T cells in ankylosing spondylitis. Regarding the study as a whole: As for the disease-linked clones, they showed a CD8+ phenotype and occurred at relatively low frequencies in peripheral blood.

To note about this clonotype: Its antigen is unidentified.

CDR1 SQVTM and CDR2 ANQGSEA come from the germline V gene. V gave up 1 base and J gave up 1 base, with 7 bases separating them. This CDR3 region has 13 residues. TCRdb re-called the 5' RACE reads with MiXCR, one entry per CDR3 protein. The sample shows some 350,000 distinct CDR3 sequences, roughly 15% of them seen only once. This clonotype was obtained from a male donor with ankylosing spondylitis or in good health (not recorded which). The rearrangement joins TRBV29-1 to TRBJ1-1, with D possibly being TRBD1 (5 bases). The sequencing sample was made of blood, either unsorted or a sorted T cell fraction (not recorded which). CDR3: CSVEVGGNTEAFF. CDR3 in DNA: TGCAGCGTTGAAGTTGGGGGGAACACTGAAGCTTTCTTT.